This T cell receptor (beta chain) originates from a study of CXCR3-negative and CXCR3-positive naive CD8 T cells. Study-level points and caveats: Higher TRB CDR3 hydrophobicity marked CXCR3-positive naive cells relative to CXCR3-negative naive cells.

Carrying UMI labels, the TRB cDNA libraries were prepared through 5' RACE. No DNA is given; TCRdb re-called the 5' RACE reads and lists each CDR3 protein once. The sample table sets out some 100,000 distinct CDR3 sequences. As for this clonotype: Its target is not known.

From germline, CDR1 is SEHNR and CDR2 FQNEAQ (reference sequence). The CDR3 is made up of 14 amino acids. The V and J genes are TRBV7-9 and TRBJ2-7; TCRdb's D call, TRBD2, is unchecked because there is no DNA. Sample: naive CXCR3+ CD8+ T cells from blood. Subset given: CD45RO-CCR7+CD27+CD95- naive CD8+ T cells expressing CXCR3 (TNR3+). The TCR originated in a human donor in good health. Some clones in this sample may be carry-over from other donors' samples. The CDR3 sequence: CASSPPGNSYEQYF.